These 22 T cell receptor beta chains came from one sample sequenced in a study of Tregs in tolerant kidney transplant recipients. Using immunoSEQ multiplex PCR, the repertoire was profiled, and TCRdb retains in-frame clones only, with some absent. The sample has about 66,000 clones; roughly 90% are singletons. Sequencing was performed on CD8+ T cells from blood, taken before the transplant. These receptors all come from a human donor who received a combined kidney and bone marrow transplant.

The chain joins TRBV27 to TRBJ2-7; 8 nucleotides match TRBD1. The ends lost 0 bases at V and 3 bases at J; junction bases unmatched: 7. CDR1 and CDR2 from the germline V gene are MNHEY and SMNVEV (reference sequence). This CDR3 region has 16 residues. The CDR3 DNA sequence: TGTGCCAGCAGTTTATCGACAGGGGAAAGGTTCTACGAGCAGTACTTC. Its translation: CASSLSTGERFYEQYF.

This chain joins TRBV28 and TRBJ1-1; a possible D gene is TRBD1 (6 bases). From germline, CDR1 is MDHEN and CDR2 SYDVKM. The CDR3 consists of 14 residues. Deletions cut 7 bases from V and 5 bases from J, with 17 bases between. The CDR3 reads CASIFRGGRTEAFF. DNA of the CDR3: TGTGCCAGCATATTTAGGGGGGGTCGTACTGAAGCTTTCTTT.

The chain joins TRBV7-3 to TRBJ2-3; D gene ambiguous. Germline V gene sequence: CDR1 SGHTA, CDR2 FQGTGA. V lost 5 bases and J lost 2, with 11 bases in between. This CDR3 is built from 14 residues. CDR3 DNA: TGTGCCAGCAGCCCGTTGGGCTACACAGATACGCAGTATTTT. Amino acids: CASSPLGYTDTQYF.

This sequence joins TRBV7-9 and TRBJ2-4; D call uncertain. The CDR3 is 14 residues long. Trimming took 5 bases from V and 2 from J, leaving 10 bases between them. The germline V gene has CDR1 SEHNR and CDR2 FQNEAQ (reference sequence). For the CDR3, the DNA is TGTGCCAGCAGCCCTGCCAGGCCCAAAAACATTCAGTACTTC. This codes for CASSPARPKNIQYF.

The CDR3 reads CASRDPTGYGYTF. In nucleotides, the CDR3 is TGTGCCAGCAGGGATCCCACAGGCTATGGCTACACCTTC. The V and J genes are TRBV9 and TRBJ1-2; a possible D gene is TRBD1 (5 bases). The CDR3 loop spans 13 amino acids. Trimming stripped 5 bases from V and 4 bases from J, with 12 bases between. CDR1 is SGDLS and CDR2 is YYNGEE in the germline V gene.

The V and J genes are TRBV7-2 and TRBJ2-7, with D possibly TRBD2 on 6 matching bases. V was shortened by 3 bases and J by 0 bases, with 12 bases between the two germline ends. Germline V gene data show CDR1 as SGHTA and CDR2 as FQGNSA. The CDR3 is 15 amino acids. The CDR3 coding sequence is TGTGCCAGCAGCTTTATCGGGGGAGCCTCCTACGAGCAGTACTTC. It yields the protein CASSFIGGASYEQYF.

The V gene is TRBV9, the J gene TRBJ2-1; 12 nucleotides agree with TRBD1. J was trimmed by 7 bases and V by 4 bases; bases with no gene match: 9. Looked up from germline, CDR1 is SGDLS and CDR2 is YYNGEE. The CDR3 consists of 16 residues. The CDR3 DNA reads as TGTGCCAGCAGCCAGTTCCCGGGACAGGGGGCGAATGAGCAGTTCTTC. It is translated as CASSQFPGQGANEQFF. The variable domain in full, completed from reference TRBV9 and TRBJ2-1, reads DSGVTQTPKHLITATGQRVTLRCSPRSGDLSVYWYQQSLDQGLQFLIQYYNGEERAKGNILERFSAQQFPDLHSELNLSSLELGDSALYFCASSQFPGQGANEQFFGPGTRLTVL.

The rearrangement links TRBV7-2 to TRBJ1-4; 9 nucleotides line up with TRBD1. The germline CDR1 and CDR2 sequences are SGHTA and FQGNSA. J was trimmed by 0 bases and V by 5 bases; bases with no gene match: 7. The CDR3 extends over 17 amino acids. The CDR3 spells CASSITGGSPTNEKLFF. The CDR3 DNA sequence: TGTGCCAGCAGCATAACAGGGGGCTCTCCAACTAATGAAAAACTGTTTTTT. Drawing the rest from reference TRBV7-2 and TRBJ1-4, the complete variable domain is GAGVSQSPSNKVTEKGKDVELRCDPISGHTALYWYRQSLGQGLEFLIYFQGNSAPDKSGLPSDRFSAERTGGSVSTLTIQRTQQEDSAVYLCASSITGGSPTNEKLFFGSGTQLSVL.

The chain links TRBV6-5 to TRBJ2-1; 7 nucleotides line up with TRBD1. The CDR3 sequence is 14 residues long. Looked up from germline, CDR1 is MNHEY and CDR2 is SVGAGI. The J segment lost 4 bases and the V segment lost 7 bases, leaving 7 bases of the junction unmatched. CDR3 in DNA: TGTGCCAGCATGGACAGGAATACGTACAATGAGCAGTTCTTC. Residues: CASMDRNTYNEQFF.

V is TRBV5-4 and J is TRBJ2-5, with 10 positions matching TRBD2. Germline loops: CDR1 SGHNT, CDR2 YYREEE (reference sequence). This CDR3 is built from 15 residues. J lost 3 bases, V lost 4 bases, and 6 bases had no gene match. In nucleotides, the CDR3 is TGTGCCAGCAGCCTGTGGACTAGCGGAAAAGAGACCCAGTACTTC. As protein: CASSLWTSGKETQYF.

This chain joins TRBV11-3 and TRBJ1-1; D remains unclear. Trimming removed 3 bases from V and 7 bases from J, with 12 bases in between. Germline CDR1 and CDR2: SGHNT and YENEEA. The CDR3 sequence is 13 residues long. The CDR3 DNA is TGTGCCAGCAGCTTCAATCTTCGGAGTGAAGCTTTCTTT. Its protein is CASSFNLRSEAFF.

The chain carries TRBV2 and TRBJ2-1, with a weak D call TRBD2 (5 bases). Germline CDR1 reads SNHLY; CDR2 reads FYNNEI. The CDR3 sequence is 17 residues long. V lost 1 base and J 0 bases, leaving 13 bases between the germline ends. CDR3 in amino acids: CASSEGRVAPSYNEQFF. For the CDR3, the DNA is TGTGCCAGCAGTGAAGGGCGGGTAGCGCCCTCCTACAATGAGCAGTTCTTC.

J is TRBJ2-7 and V is TRBV13; D may be TRBD2 (5 bases). The V gene lost 5 bases and the J gene lost 3 bases, with 14 bases spanning the gap. Germline loops: CDR1 PRHDT, CDR2 FYEKMQ (reference sequence). The CDR3 sequence is 14 residues long. CDR3 DNA: TGTGCCAGCAGCCGCGAGGGCGGGTTCTACGAGCAGTACTTC. It yields the protein CASSREGGFYEQYF.

The chain links TRBV9 to TRBJ2-7, with D perhaps TRBD1 (5 bases). The germline CDR1 and CDR2 sequences are SGDLS and YYNGEE. Trimming pared 1 base from V and 0 bases from J, leaving 11 bases between. The CDR3 is 15 amino acids. CDR3 region: CASSVTPGPSYEQYF. As DNA, the CDR3 is TGTGCCAGCAGCGTAACCCCAGGGCCCTCCTACGAGCAGTACTTC.

This chain uses TRBV15 with TRBJ2-5; tentatively, D is TRBD1 (6 bases). CDR3 length: 15 residues. Germline values: CDR1 LNHNV, CDR2 YYDKDF (reference sequence). Trimming cost V 3 bases and J 2 bases, with 13 bases left between them. CDR3 nucleotides: TGTGCCACCAGCAGGATTCAGGGGTTTCAAGAGACCCAGTACTTC. It specifies CATSRIQGFQETQYF.

The DNA of the CDR3 is TGTGCCAGCAGCTTAACTGGACAGGGATTTAATTCACCCCTCCACTTT. It specifies CASSLTGQGFNSPLHF. The V call is TRBV7-3, the J call TRBJ1-6; 8 bases fit TRBD1. Germline values: CDR1 SGHTA, CDR2 FQGTGA. The CDR3 length is 16 residues. V gave up 0 bases and J gave up 6 bases; unmatched junction bases: 4.

The chain carries TRBV6-1 and TRBJ2-5; maybe TRBD2 (6 bases). V lost 9 bases and J lost 2, with 16 bases in between. This CDR3 region has 14 residues. CDR1 MNHNS and CDR2 SASEGT come from the germline V gene. CDR3 residues: CASNRLGRQETQYF. The DNA of the CDR3 is TGTGCCAGTAACCGACTAGGTAGACAAGAGACCCAGTACTTC.

CDR3 DNA: TGTGCCAGCAGCTTAGGGCCGGGTGCGGGACGCACTGAAGCTTTCTTT. Protein product: CASSLGPGAGRTEAFF. The chain links TRBV11-2 to TRBJ1-1; perhaps TRBD1 as D (5 bases). CDR3 size: 16 residues. The germline gives CDR1 SGHAT, CDR2 FQNNGV. V lost 1 base and J lost 4, with 16 bases in between.

The rearrangement joins TRBV19 to TRBJ1-5; 7 bases are a match to TRBD1. Germline loops: CDR1 LNHDA, CDR2 SQIVND (reference sequence). This CDR3 spans 14 amino acids. The junction had 8 bases not matched to a gene; V was cut back by 5 bases and J by 7 bases. CDR3 amino acids: CASSLLGGRQPQHF. In DNA form, the CDR3 reads TGTGCCAGTAGTCTTCTAGGGGGCCGGCAGCCCCAGCATTTT.

The chain carries TRBV20-1 and TRBJ1-1; the D is unclear. V gave up 7 bases and J gave up 3 bases, with 6 bases separating them. The CDR3 is made up of 10 amino acids. Germline V gene lookup returns CDR1 DFQATT and CDR2 SNEGSKA (reference sequence). This CDR3 is CSVADTEAFF. The CDR3 coding sequence is TGCAGTGTGGCGGACACTGAAGCTTTCTTT.

This sequence joins TRBV11-2 and TRBJ2-5; TRBD2 aligns across 8 bases. This CDR3 has 17 amino acids. With 0 bases clipped from V and 1 base from J, the junction kept 7 bases outside the gene matches. Per germline, CDR1 SGHAT and CDR2 FQNNGV. The chain's CDR3 is CASSLELLAGLQETQYF. CDR3 DNA: TGTGCCAGCAGCTTAGAGTTGCTAGCGGGTCTCCAAGAGACCCAGTACTTC.

The chain links TRBV27 to TRBJ2-7; 11 nucleotides agree with TRBD2. CDR3 size: 16 residues. V was pared by 3 bases and J by 4 bases, with 8 bases of the junction left unmatched. The V gene's germline CDR1 is MNHEY and CDR2 SMNVEV (reference sequence). Here the CDR3 DNA reads TGTGCCAGCAGTTTGCTAACTAGCGGGAGTAGATACGAGCAGTACTTC. Translating it yields CASSLLTSGSRYEQYF.